A single sample is the source of the 9 T cell receptor beta chains below, sequenced in a study of cytomegalovirus exposure and HLA in healthy donors. 13 Jbeta primers and 60 Vbeta primers were used for the PCR. The table came from immunoSEQ multiplex PCR; TCRdb's copy has only in-frame clones and leaves some out. The data contain about 140,000 clones, roughly two thirds of them singletons. The sample was PBMCs. Receptors originate from a woman aged 40 to 55 in good health and CMV-seronegative.

The genes are TRBV2 and TRBJ2-5; D remains unclear. V was shortened by 6 bases and J by 5 bases, with 13 bases between the two germline ends. CDR3 length equals 13 residues. Germline lookup yields CDR1 SNHLY and CDR2 FYNNEI. The DNA for the CDR3 is TGTGCCAGCAGCGCAGAAAAAACGGAGACCCAGTACTTC. Amino acids: CASSAEKTETQYF.

This clone was picked up a small number of times. V and J are TRBV5-1 and TRBJ1-1, with a tentative D call TRBD1 (6 bases). There are 16 residues in the CDR3. Germline lookup yields CDR1 SGHRS and CDR2 YFSETQ. V gave up 7 bases and J gave up 5 bases, with 24 bases separating them. CDR3 loop: CASRQTVEGVWTEAFF. CDR3 DNA: TGCGCCAGCCGCCAGACAGTCGAGGGGGTGTGGACTGAAGCTTTCTTT.

A single count supports this clone. V is TRBV7-6 and J is TRBJ1-5; the D gene is possibly TRBD1 (6 bases). The V gene's germline CDR1 is SGHVS and CDR2 FNYEAQ. Trimming shortened V by 1 base and J by 4 bases, and 8 bases separated the two germline ends. The CDR3 has 14 amino acids. The CDR3 DNA follows: TGTGCCAGCAGCTTAGAGGACAGTAATCAGCCCCAGCATTTT. Translated: CASSLEDSNQPQHF.

In DNA, the CDR3 is TGTGCCAGCAGTTTCAGGGGGGTAGAGAACACTGAAGCTTTCTTT. Amino acids: CASSFRGVENTEAFF. This chain uses TRBV28 with TRBJ1-1; TRBD1 aligns across 7 bases. The J segment lost 1 base and the V segment lost 3 bases, leaving 5 bases of the junction unmatched. This CDR3 has 15 residues. Germline loops: CDR1 MDHEN, CDR2 SYDVKM.

This clone was detected only a few times. CDR3 coding DNA: TGTGCCAGCAGCCGACGGACAGGGAGCAATCAGCCCCAGCATTTT. Amino acids: CASSRRTGSNQPQHF. This chain links TRBV2 with TRBJ1-5; 8 nucleotides match TRBD1. This CDR3 contains 15 residues. Looked up from germline, CDR1 is SNHLY and CDR2 is FYNNEI. J gave up 1 base and V 6 bases, and 5 bases lay outside the gene matches.

The genes are TRBV12-5 and TRBJ1-4; 12 nucleotides match TRBD1. The V gene's germline CDR1 is LGHNT and CDR2 FRNRAP. The CDR3 covers 17 residues. V trimming: 6 bases; J trimming: 6 bases; junction bases outside the gene matches: 11. CDR3 loop: CASGIPGQGAVDEKLFF. The CDR3 nucleotides read TGTGCTAGTGGGATTCCGGGACAGGGGGCGGTTGATGAAAAACTGTTTTTT.

This chain uses TRBV28 with TRBJ2-3; D not resolved. The CDR3 is 19 residues long. The V and J ends lost 1 base and 0 bases respectively, with 20 bases between them. Germline V CDR1 and CDR2: MDHEN, SYDVKM. CDR3 sequence: CASSLFLALRGSSTDTQYF. The CDR3 nucleotides read TGTGCCAGCAGTTTATTTTTGGCACTACGCGGATCTAGCACAGATACGCAGTATTTT. The variable domain in full, with the rest retrieved from reference TRBV28 and TRBJ2-3, is DVKVTQSSRYLVKRTGEKVFLECVQDMDHENMFWYRQDPGLGLRLIYFSYDVKMKEKGDIPEGYSVSREKKERFSLILESASTNQTSMYLCASSLFLALRGSSTDTQYFGPGTRLTVL.

The chain joins TRBV28 to TRBJ2-7; 9 bases line up with TRBD1. The germline CDR1 and CDR2 sequences are MDHEN and SYDVKM. Unmatched junction bases numbered 11, after V lost 5 bases and J lost 6 bases. The CDR3 extends over 15 amino acids. CDR3: CASSPTGGAFGEQYV. The CDR3 coding sequence is TGTGCCAGCAGTCCTACAGGGGGCGCTTTTGGCGAGCAGTACGTC.

The rearrangement joins TRBV7-2 to TRBJ1-3, with D perhaps TRBD1 (5 bases). The CDR3 is 15 amino acids. V was trimmed by 4 bases and J by 4 bases, leaving 14 bases between them. CDR1 is SGHTA, CDR2 FQGNSA, per germline. The CDR3 nucleotides are TGTGCCAGCAGCTCCGTCCAGGGAGGGGGAAACACCATATATTTT. Amino acids: CASSSVQGGGNTIYF.